One and the same sample provided the 10 T cell receptor beta chains below, sequenced in a study of shared clonotypes between healthy human individuals (dated by TCRdb to the early 2020s). Preparation of the library involved the immunoSEQ multiplex PCR assay. The table was pulled from immuneACCESS by TCRdb, which kept in-frame rearrangements only. Such tables lose some clones; where checked, under half of the loss comes from unresolved V genes, and the rest has no known cause. The sample table lists a few million clones, nearly 97% of them with a count of one. The ten largest clones capture about 0.13% of the sample. Input material: naive CD4+ T cells sorted from blood. The intended sense of this specimen's cell subset or site label: CD45RA+ positively selected. The receptors originated from a young man in good health.

The rearrangement uses TRBV21-1 and TRBJ1-1; the table's D call, TRBD1, was not checked against the DNA. TRBV21-1 is deemed a pseudogene. CDR3 length: 15 residues. CDR3 in amino acids: CASSKVQGRNTEAFF. The CDR3 DNA sequence: TGTGCCAGCAGCAAAGTGCAGGGGAGGAACACTGAAGCTTTCTTT.

The chain carries TRBV6-1 and TRBJ1-5; D gene unclear. Germline V lookup: CDR1 MNHNS, CDR2 SASEGT. Trimming removed 5 bases at V and 0 bases at J, with 8 bases between. CDR3 length: 14 residues. The chain's CDR3 is CASSLVDSNQPQHF. DNA of the CDR3: TGTGCCAGCAGTTTGGTTGATAGCAATCAGCCCCAGCATTTT.

The chain is built from TRBV30 and TRBJ2-7; D might be TRBD1 (7 bases). The length of the CDR3 is 14 residues. The germline V gene encodes CDR1 GTSNPN and CDR2 SVGIG (reference sequence). V lost 3 bases and J lost 0, with 12 bases in between. The CDR3: CAWRRGQSSYEQYF. The CDR3 region has the DNA TGTGCCTGGAGGCGGGGACAGAGCTCCTACGAGCAGTACTTC.

The genes are TRBV6-4 and TRBJ2-2, with a possible D match to TRBD2 (6 bases). The CDR3 runs 15 residues. With 0 bases removed from V and 2 bases from J, the gap between germline ends came to 7 bases. Germline lookup yields CDR1 MRHNA and CDR2 SNTAGT. In DNA form, the CDR3 reads TGTGCCAGCAGTGACTCGGGGGGTAACACCGGGGAGCTGTTTTTT. It encodes CASSDSGGNTGELFF.

On this clone: This same CDR3 is encoded by further DNA sequences in the sample. The CDR3 here is CASSVGQGQYNEQFF. The DNA for the CDR3 is TGTGCCAGCAGCGTAGGACAGGGACAATACAATGAGCAGTTCTTC. This chain connects TRBV9 to TRBJ2-1, with 7 bases aligning to TRBD1. Germline lookup yields CDR1 SGDLS and CDR2 YYNGEE. The junction had 4 bases not matched to a gene; V was cut back by 0 bases and J by 4 bases. This CDR3 comprises 15 residues. Filled out from reference TRBV9 and TRBJ2-1, the complete variable domain reads DSGVTQTPKHLITATGQRVTLRCSPRSGDLSVYWYQQSLDQGLQFLIQYYNGEERAKGNILERFSAQQFPDLHSELNLSSLELGDSALYFCASSVGQGQYNEQFFGPGTRLTVL.

This sequence joins TRBV5-6 and TRBJ1-6; TRBD1 aligns across 8 bases. Per the germline V gene, CDR1 is SGHDT and CDR2 is YYEEEE. The CDR3 loop spans 16 amino acids. Unmatched junction bases numbered 2, after V lost 3 bases and J lost 0 bases. CDR3 DNA: TGTGCCAGCAGCTGGACAGGGAGCTCCTATAATTCACCCCTCCACTTT. Translating gives CASSWTGSSYNSPLHF.

This chain joins TRBV30 and TRBJ1-1; D not resolved. Germline V lookup: CDR1 GTSNPN, CDR2 SVGIG (reference sequence). The CDR3 has 14 amino acids. V was cut by 4 bases and J by 0 bases, with 12 bases left in between. The CDR3 region is CAWTLGRMNTEAFF. DNA of the CDR3: TGTGCCTGGACTTTAGGACGTATGAACACTGAAGCTTTCTTT.

The rearrangement uses TRBV2 and TRBJ2-1, with 8 nucleotides matching TRBD2. The V gene end was trimmed by 6 bases and the J gene end by 12 bases; junction bases not matched to a gene: 7. The germline CDR1 and CDR2 sequences are SNHLY and FYNNEI. The CDR3 is 12 residues long. CDR3 coding DNA: TGTGCCAGCAGCCCCGGGACTAGTGTGCAGTTCTTC. It is translated as CASSPGTSVQFF.

Comments on this clone: Other DNA variants within this sample encode the same CDR3. This sequence joins TRBV5-1 and TRBJ2-5; a possible D gene is TRBD2 (5 bases). In germline, CDR1 is SGHRS, CDR2 YFSETQ. V lost 0 bases to trimming and J lost 5 bases, with 8 bases between them. The CDR3 covers 13 residues. The CDR3 sequence is CASSLVRGETQYF. DNA of the CDR3: TGCGCCAGCAGCTTGGTCCGAGGGGAGACCCAGTACTTC.

The rearrangement uses TRBV27 and TRBJ1-4; D possibly corresponds to TRBD1 (6 bases). Germline CDR1 reads MNHEY; CDR2 reads SMNVEV (reference sequence). Trimming cost V 6 bases and J 3 bases, with 11 bases left between them. The CDR3 covers 14 residues. This CDR3 reads CASSNGQPNEKLFF. Written as DNA, the CDR3 is TGTGCCAGCAGCAACGGACAGCCTAATGAAAAACTGTTTTTT. Full variable domain (missing parts from reference TRBV27 and TRBJ1-4): EAQVTQNPRYLITVTGKKLTVTCSQNMNHEYMSWYRQDPGLGLRQIYYSMNVEVTDKGDVPEGYKVSRKEKRNFPLILESPSPNQTSLYFCASSNGQPNEKLFFGSGTQLSVL.